The next 14 T cell receptor beta chains were all read from a single sample in a study of T cells in Graves' hyperthyroidism and ophthalmopathy. The TCR beta CDR3 regions underwent amplification using RNA transcripts as the source. HTBI primers were employed in a first-round RT-PCR of the TCR CDR3. One entry per CDR3 protein results from TCRdb running MiXCR on the multiplex PCR reads. The table has 350,000 or so distinct CDR3 sequences, 15% to 20% seen once. The sample taken for sequencing was blood. These receptors all stem from a woman under 40 with Graves' hyperthyroidism that later progressed to Graves' ophthalmopathy.

This chain connects TRBV5-1 to TRBJ2-3; D gene unclear. The germline V gene encodes CDR1 SGHRS and CDR2 YFSETQ. Deletions cut 1 base from V and 5 bases from J, with 26 bases between. The CDR3 length is 19 residues. The CDR3 nucleotides are TGCGCCAGCAGCTTGTCTGCCTCTACGACGGGTAGCTTCATAGATACGCAGTATTTT. Protein: CASSLSASTTGSFIDTQYF.

CDR3 sequence (DNA): TGTGCCAGCAGTTTTCTGAGACGCAGCTCCTACGAGCAGTACTTC. This codes for CASSFLRRSSYEQYF. V is TRBV28 and J is TRBJ2-7; D is ambiguous. The CDR3 totals 15 residues. Trimming left V 3 bases short and J 0 bases short, with 12 bases between. Germline-derived CDR1 and CDR2 are MDHEN and SYDVKM.

This clonotype occurred once. The rearrangement joins TRBV2 to TRBJ2-5; 8 nucleotides line up with TRBD2. V lost 8 bases and J lost 0; bases outside the gene matches: 5. Germline loops: CDR1 SNHLY, CDR2 FYNNEI. CDR3 length: 14 residues. CDR3 DNA sequence: TGTGCCAGCTGGTCTAGCGGGTACCAAGAGACCCAGTACTTC. It is translated as CASWSSGYQETQYF.

This clonotype showed up many times. The chain recombines TRBV19 with TRBJ1-5; D not resolved. The V gene's germline CDR1 is LNHDA and CDR2 SQIVND (reference sequence). The ends were cut back, 2 bases at V and 3 bases at J, with 8 bases in the middle. CDR3 size: 14 residues. Here the CDR3 reads CASSIWAVNQPQHF. The CDR3 DNA is TGTGCCAGTAGTATATGGGCAGTCAATCAGCCCCAGCATTTT.

This clonotype was recorded at least ten times. The chain has TRBV27 and TRBJ2-7; D is ambiguous. This CDR3 is 16 amino acids long. Trimming removed 0 bases from V and 2 bases from J, with 14 bases in between. CDR1 MNHEY and CDR2 SMNVEV come from the germline V gene (reference sequence). The CDR3 protein is CASSLSISTLPYEQYF. CDR3 nucleotide sequence: TGTGCCAGCAGTTTATCTATCAGCACCCTCCCCTACGAGCAGTACTTC.

This clonotype was detected many times. CDR3 sequence (DNA): TGTGCCAACGGCCCTCGGGACACAGCATTACTTAGCAATCAGCCCCAGCATTTT. It translates to CANGPRDTALLSNQPQHF. The chain has TRBV10-3 and TRBJ1-5; a weak D match, TRBD1 (6 bases). CDR3 length: 18 amino acids. V dropped 10 bases and J dropped 0 bases, with 25 bases sitting between them. CDR1 ENHRY and CDR2 SYGVKD come from the germline V gene.

This clonotype occurred many times. This rearrangement joins TRBV3-1 to TRBJ1-2; D call uncertain. Trimming cost V 1 base and J 3 bases, with 12 bases left between them. This CDR3 is built from 15 residues. Looked up from germline, CDR1 is LGHDT and CDR2 is YNNKEL (reference sequence). The CDR3 is CASSQGTVAHYGYTF. The DNA of the CDR3 is TGTGCCAGCAGCCAAGGAACCGTGGCCCACTATGGCTACACCTTC.

This clonotype was picked up many times. The chain has TRBV20-1 and TRBJ2-7, with 9 bases fitting TRBD1. CDR1 and CDR2 from the germline V gene are DFQATT and SNEGSKA (reference sequence). J lost 2 bases, V lost 0 bases, and 5 bases had no gene match. The CDR3 is 15 residues long. CDR3 coding DNA: TGCAGTGCTAGAGATCTGGACAGGGGAGCCTACGAGCAGTACTTC. Translation: CSARDLDRGAYEQYF.

This sequence joins TRBV19 and TRBJ1-2, with 8 bases aligning to TRBD1. Germline V gene sequence: CDR1 LNHDA, CDR2 SQIVND (reference sequence). V lost 7 bases to trimming and J lost 7 bases; unmatched junction nucleotides: 8. The CDR3 totals 13 residues. The DNA of the CDR3 is TGTGCCAGTAACCTGGACAGGGTTAGTGGCTACACCTTC. Its translation is CASNLDRVSGYTF.

A single count supports this clonotype. The chain carries TRBV5-6 and TRBJ2-3; D gene uncertain. V dropped 4 bases and J dropped 0 bases, with 12 bases sitting between them. Germline lookup yields CDR1 SGHDT and CDR2 YYEEEE. The CDR3 has 15 amino acids. The CDR3 bases are TGTGCCAGCAGCCGGTCGCCTGGCAGCACAGATACGCAGTATTTT. It is translated as CASSRSPGSTDTQYF.

The chain employs TRBV5-4 and TRBJ2-7, with D tentatively TRBD1 or TRBD2 (5 bases each). CDR3 length equals 14 residues. Per germline, CDR1 SGHNT and CDR2 YYREEE (reference sequence). Trimming pared 1 base from V and 0 bases from J, leaving 8 bases between. The DNA of the CDR3 is TGTGCCAGCAGCTTGATGGGGGACTCCTACGAGCAGTACTTC. Amino acids: CASSLMGDSYEQYF.

The table lists this clonotype with many counts. This sequence joins TRBV11-2 and TRBJ1-1; the D is unclear. The CDR3 is made up of 13 amino acids. V was shortened by 3 bases and J by 0 bases, with 5 bases between the two germline ends. Germline V gene lookup returns CDR1 SGHAT and CDR2 FQNNGV. The CDR3 protein is CASSFHLNTEAFF. CDR3 in DNA: TGTGCCAGCAGCTTCCACCTGAACACTGAAGCTTTCTTT.

This clonotype was counted only a few times. The chain is built from TRBV6-2 or TRBV6-3 and TRBJ1-5; D is unclear. Per germline, CDR1 MNHEY and CDR2 SVGEGT. V lost 5 bases to trimming and J lost 1 base, with 12 bases between them. This CDR3 contains 15 residues. CDR3 region: CASSVTGWSNQPQHF. In nucleotides, the CDR3 is TGTGCCAGCAGTGTCACGGGCTGGAGCAATCAGCCCCAGCATTTT.

The V call is TRBV10-3, the J call TRBJ1-5; weak D call: TRBD1 (6 bases). Germline CDR1 and CDR2: ENHRY and SYGVKD. The germline V and J ends were trimmed by 0 bases and 3 bases, with 9 bases remaining between them. This CDR3 is built from 15 residues. CDR3 in DNA: TGTGCCATCAGTGAGTCGGACAGCGTCAATCAGCCCCAGCATTTT. As protein: CAISESDSVNQPQHF.